Each of the 17 T cell receptor beta chains below was sequenced from the same sample in a study of T cell responses to AZD1222 COVID-19 vaccine. The assay was immunoSEQ multiplex PCR, and TCRdb's table has in-frame clones only and misses some. Among just under 150,000 clones listed, more than 70% were seen once. This specimen was peripheral blood, taken 28 days after the second AZD1222 dose. These receptors originate from an adult who received the AZD1222 COVID-19 vaccine.

The rearrangement joins TRBV30 to TRBJ2-2; D is unclear. CDR3 length equals 12 residues. Trimming removed 2 bases from V and 3 bases from J, with 4 bases in between. Germline lookup yields CDR1 GTSNPN and CDR2 SVGIG (reference sequence). The CDR3 loop is CAWSPYTGELFF. The DNA of the CDR3 is TGTGCCTGGAGTCCGTACACCGGGGAGCTGTTTTTT.

This clone was seen just once. The V and J genes are TRBV5-1 and TRBJ2-5, with 7 bases matching TRBD2. V was pared by 0 bases and J by 4 bases, with 9 bases of the junction left unmatched. CDR1 SGHRS and CDR2 YFSETQ come from the germline V gene. The CDR3 contains 16 residues. This CDR3 is CASSLVASGLIETQYF. As DNA, the CDR3 is TGCGCCAGCAGCTTGGTAGCTAGCGGACTAATAGAGACCCAGTACTTC.

J is TRBJ2-3 and V is TRBV13; D is tentatively TRBD1 or TRBD2 (5 bases each). The CDR3 is made up of 16 amino acids. Germline loops: CDR1 PRHDT, CDR2 FYEKMQ (reference sequence). Trimming cost V 5 bases and J 3 bases, with 18 bases left between them. CDR3 sequence: CASSPSGLSGTDTQYF. The CDR3 nucleotides read TGTGCCAGCAGCCCATCGGGGCTTTCTGGGACAGATACGCAGTATTTT.

V and J are TRBV29-1 and TRBJ2-1; D is undetermined. CDR3 length: 9 amino acids. Germline V lookup: CDR1 SQVTM, CDR2 ANQGSEA. Deletions cut 6 bases from V and 10 bases from J, with 7 bases between. The CDR3 loop reads CSVTGEQFF. The CDR3 DNA reads TGCAGCGTGACTGGGGAGCAGTTCTTC.

This chain links TRBV19 with TRBJ2-3, with TRBD2 identical over 12 bases. CDR3 length: 22 amino acids. Germline V gene lookup returns CDR1 LNHDA and CDR2 SQIVND (reference sequence). After removal of 6 bases from V and 2 bases from J, the junction contained 24 bases not matched to a gene. CDR3 residues: CASRNNSGTSGQASPATDTQYF. As DNA, the CDR3 is TGTGCCAGTAGAAACAATTCCGGGACTAGCGGGCAGGCATCACCGGCCACAGATACGCAGTATTTT. The full variable domain, rest sourced from reference TRBV19 and TRBJ2-3, is DGGITQSPKYLFRKEGQNVTLSCEQNLNHDAMYWYRQDPGQGLRLIYYSQIVNDFQKGDIAEGYSVSREKKESFPLTVTSAQKNPTAFYLCASRNNSGTSGQASPATDTQYFGPGTRLTVL.

The genes are TRBV10-3 and TRBJ2-7; 8 nucleotides match TRBD1. From germline, CDR1 is ENHRY and CDR2 SYGVKD. The J segment lost 5 bases and the V segment lost 11 bases, leaving 8 bases of the junction unmatched. The CDR3 has 12 residues. CDR3 in amino acids: CAVRTGMDEQYF. DNA of the CDR3: TGTGCCGTACGGACAGGGATGGACGAGCAGTACTTC.

The rearrangement uses TRBV4-2 and TRBJ1-1, with D tentatively TRBD1 (6 bases). The CDR3 has 13 amino acids. CDR1 is LGHNA and CDR2 is YNFKEQ in the germline V gene. Trimming stripped 4 bases from V and 2 bases from J, with 8 bases between. The DNA of the CDR3 is TGTGCCAGCAGCCTACAGGGAAACACTGAAGCTTTCTTT. This gives the protein CASSLQGNTEAFF.

The chain carries TRBV20-1 and TRBJ1-6; D is perhaps TRBD1 (5 bases). The V gene's germline CDR1 is DFQATT and CDR2 SNEGSKA (reference sequence). Trimming cost V 3 bases and J 8 bases, with 14 bases left between them. The CDR3 has 14 amino acids. In DNA, the CDR3 is TGCAGTGCTAGTCTTCAAGGGGCACATTCACCCCTCCACTTT. Encoded protein: CSASLQGAHSPLHF.

The chain has TRBV9 and TRBJ2-1; the match to TRBD2 covers 7 bases. The CDR3 runs 12 residues. Germline values: CDR1 SGDLS, CDR2 YYNGEE. Trimming took 3 bases from V and 7 from J; bases not matched to a gene: 1. CDR3 amino acids: CASSEAGNEQFF. The CDR3 bases are TGTGCCAGCAGCGAAGCGGGGAATGAGCAGTTCTTC.

This rearrangement joins TRBV28 to TRBJ1-2; no clear D. CDR3 size: 15 residues. Trimming stripped 4 bases from V and 4 bases from J, with 16 bases between. Germline V gene sequence: CDR1 MDHEN, CDR2 SYDVKM. CDR3 protein: CASSSGQTTIYGYTF. The CDR3 bases are TGTGCCAGCAGTTCCGGGCAGACTACTATCTATGGCTACACCTTC.

The J gene is TRBJ1-2, the V gene TRBV28, with a tentative D call TRBD1 (6 bases). This CDR3 is 15 amino acids long. Germline V gene sequence: CDR1 MDHEN, CDR2 SYDVKM. V dropped 2 bases and J dropped 5 bases, with 15 bases sitting between them. The CDR3 loop reads CASSLRGGARYGYTF. The CDR3 bases are TGTGCCAGCAGTTTAAGGGGGGGCGCAAGGTATGGCTACACCTTC.

The chain combines TRBV7-6 with TRBJ2-7; tentative D call: TRBD1 (5 bases). This CDR3 region has 14 residues. The germline V gene encodes CDR1 SGHVS and CDR2 FNYEAQ. The V and J ends lost 3 bases and 0 bases respectively, with 9 bases between them. CDR3 loop: CASSLDQGSYEQYF. As DNA, the CDR3 is TGTGCCAGCAGCTTGGATCAGGGCTCCTACGAGCAGTACTTC. Full variable domain (outside the CDR3, taken from reference TRBV7-6 and TRBJ2-7): GAGVSQSPRYKVTKRGQDVALRCDPISGHVSLYWYRQALGQGPEFLTYFNYEAQQDKSGLPNDRFSAERPEGSISTLTIQRTEQRDSAMYRCASSLDQGSYEQYFGPGTRLTVT.

This clone was detected once. The gene calls are TRBV4-1 and TRBJ1-5, with 9 nucleotides matching TRBD1. Germline V gives CDR1 MGHRA, CDR2 YSYEKL. This CDR3 is built from 16 residues. The trim removed 3 bases at V and 1 base at J, leaving 4 bases unmatched. DNA of the CDR3: TGCGCCAGCAGCCAGATGGACAGGGGAAGCAATCAGCCCCAGCATTTT. This encodes CASSQMDRGSNQPQHF.

The rearrangement joins TRBV12-3 or TRBV12-4 to TRBJ2-4; possibly TRBD2 for D (7 bases). This CDR3 spans 11 amino acids. Trimming shortened V by 6 bases and J by 11 bases, and 11 bases separated the two germline ends. The CDR3 nucleotides are TGTGCCAGCAGGGGGGCGGGAGTTCAGTACTTC. This codes for CASRGAGVQYF.

The CDR3 DNA follows: TGTGCCAGCAGCTCGCTCGATGGTGCTGAAGCTTTCTTT. It encodes CASSSLDGAEAFF. The chain combines TRBV7-2 with TRBJ1-1; D unclear. V gave up 4 bases and J gave up 6 bases, with 12 bases separating them. CDR1 is SGHTA and CDR2 is FQGNSA in the germline V gene. The CDR3 contains 13 residues.

The chain uses TRBV6-4 and TRBJ1-1; D gene ambiguous. The germline gives CDR1 MRHNA, CDR2 SNTAGT. V was clipped by 5 bases and J by 1 base, with 8 bases between them. The CDR3 runs to 13 residues. Written as DNA, the CDR3 is TGTGCCAGCAGTTCCGACCCGAACACTGAAGCTTTCTTT. The encoded protein is CASSSDPNTEAFF.

This rearrangement joins TRBV29-1 to TRBJ2-7, with 9 bases that match TRBD2. This CDR3 comprises 11 residues. The V gene end was trimmed by 8 bases and the J gene end by 6 bases; junction bases not matched to a gene: 5. CDR1 and CDR2 from the germline V gene are SQVTM and ANQGSEA. This CDR3 is CSLASGTEQYF. CDR3 bases: TGCAGCTTAGCTAGCGGGACCGAGCAGTACTTC.